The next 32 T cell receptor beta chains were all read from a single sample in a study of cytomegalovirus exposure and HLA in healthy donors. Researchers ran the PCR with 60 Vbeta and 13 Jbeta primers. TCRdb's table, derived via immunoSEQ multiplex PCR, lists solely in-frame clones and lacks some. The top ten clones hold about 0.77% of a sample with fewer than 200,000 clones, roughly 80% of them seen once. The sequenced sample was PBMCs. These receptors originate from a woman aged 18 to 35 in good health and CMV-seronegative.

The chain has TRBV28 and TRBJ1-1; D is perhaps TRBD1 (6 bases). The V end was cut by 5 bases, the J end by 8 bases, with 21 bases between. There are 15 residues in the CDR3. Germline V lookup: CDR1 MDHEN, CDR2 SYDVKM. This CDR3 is CASSPGNRVFSEAFF. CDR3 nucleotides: TGTGCCAGCAGTCCCGGGAACAGGGTTTTTTCAGAAGCTTTCTTT.

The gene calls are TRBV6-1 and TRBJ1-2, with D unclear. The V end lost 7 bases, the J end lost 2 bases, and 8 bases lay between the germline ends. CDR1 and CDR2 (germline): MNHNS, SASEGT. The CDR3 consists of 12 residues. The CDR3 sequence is CASKAGNYGYTF. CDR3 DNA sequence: TGTGCCAGCAAAGCGGGGAACTATGGCTACACCTTC.

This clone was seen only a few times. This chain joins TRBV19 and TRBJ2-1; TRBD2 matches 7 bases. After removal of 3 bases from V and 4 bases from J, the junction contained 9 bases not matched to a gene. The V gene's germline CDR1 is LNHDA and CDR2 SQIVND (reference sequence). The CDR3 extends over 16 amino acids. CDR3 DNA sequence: TGTGCCAGTAGTATTCGCGGCGGGAGATCTTACAATGAGCAGTTCTTC. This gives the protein CASSIRGGRSYNEQFF.

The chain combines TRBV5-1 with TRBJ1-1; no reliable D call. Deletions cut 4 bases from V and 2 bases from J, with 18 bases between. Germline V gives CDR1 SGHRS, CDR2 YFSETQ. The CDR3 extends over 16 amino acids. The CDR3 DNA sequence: TGCGCCAGCAGCCCGGTTCCGGCAGAACTAAACACTGAAGCTTTCTTT. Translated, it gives CASSPVPAELNTEAFF.

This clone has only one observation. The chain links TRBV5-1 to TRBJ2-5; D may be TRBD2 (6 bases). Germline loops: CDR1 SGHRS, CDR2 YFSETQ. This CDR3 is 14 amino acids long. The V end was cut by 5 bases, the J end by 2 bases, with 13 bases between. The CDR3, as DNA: TGCGCCAGCAGATGGGCTAGCGAACAAGAGACCCAGTACTTC. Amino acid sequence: CASRWASEQETQYF. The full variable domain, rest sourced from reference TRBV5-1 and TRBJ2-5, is KAGVTQTPRYLIKTRGQQVTLSCSPISGHRSVSWYQQTPGQGLQFLFEYFSETQRNKGNFPGRFSGRQFSNSRSEMNVSTLELGDSALYLCASRWASEQETQYFGPGTRLLVL.

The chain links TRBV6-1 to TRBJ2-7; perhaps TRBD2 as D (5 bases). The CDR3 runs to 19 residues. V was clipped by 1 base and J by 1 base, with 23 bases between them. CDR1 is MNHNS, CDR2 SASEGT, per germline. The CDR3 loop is CASSEVGDTLLGPSYEQYF. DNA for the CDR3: TGTGCCAGCAGTGAAGTGGGAGACACCTTACTAGGTCCTTCCTACGAGCAGTACTTC.

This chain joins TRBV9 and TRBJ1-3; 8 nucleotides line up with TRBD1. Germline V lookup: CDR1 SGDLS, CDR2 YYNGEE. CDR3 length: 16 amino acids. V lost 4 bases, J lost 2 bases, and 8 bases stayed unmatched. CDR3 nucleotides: TGTGCCAGCAGCTTAGGGACAGGTGCTACTGGAAACACCATATATTTT. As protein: CASSLGTGATGNTIYF.

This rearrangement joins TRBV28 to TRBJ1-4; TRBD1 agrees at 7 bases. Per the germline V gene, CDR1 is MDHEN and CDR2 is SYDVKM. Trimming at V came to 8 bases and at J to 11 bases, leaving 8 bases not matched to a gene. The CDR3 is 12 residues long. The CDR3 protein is CASGGGKIKLFF. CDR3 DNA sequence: TGTGCCAGCGGAGGGGGCAAGATCAAACTGTTTTTT.

The CDR3 DNA sequence: TGTGCCAGCAGTTCAATAGCGGACCTAGCCAAAAACATTCAGTACTTC. Translating gives CASSSIADLAKNIQYF. The chain carries TRBV6-5 and TRBJ2-4, with D possibly TRBD2 on 6 matching bases. There are 16 residues in the CDR3. Trimming left V 4 bases short and J 0 bases short, with 13 bases between. CDR1 and CDR2 from the germline V gene are MNHEY and SVGAGI.

CDR3 coding DNA: TGTGCCAGCAGTGGTAGCGGGAGTAAGTCCGTGGTCGACTACGAGCAGTACTTC. Translation: CASSGSGSKSVVDYEQYF. The chain combines TRBV6-1 with TRBJ2-5, with 9 bases that match TRBD2. The better agreement between TRBJ2-7 and the DNA end casts doubt on the J call. This CDR3 comprises 18 residues. CDR1 MNHNS and CDR2 SASEGT come from the germline V gene.

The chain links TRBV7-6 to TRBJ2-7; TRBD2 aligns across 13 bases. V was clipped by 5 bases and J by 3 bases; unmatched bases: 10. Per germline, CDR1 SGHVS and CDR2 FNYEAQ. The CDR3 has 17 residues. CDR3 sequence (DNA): TGTGCCAGCAGCCTCGGACTAGCGGGAGAGGTTATCTACGAGCAGTACTTC. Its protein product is CASSLGLAGEVIYEQYF.

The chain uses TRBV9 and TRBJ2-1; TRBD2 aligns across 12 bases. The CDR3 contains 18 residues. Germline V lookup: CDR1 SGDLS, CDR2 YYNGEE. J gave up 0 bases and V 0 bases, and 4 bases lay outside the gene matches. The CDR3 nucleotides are TGTGCCAGCAGCGTAGGTCTAGCGGGAGGGACCTCCTACAATGAGCAGTTCTTC. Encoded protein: CASSVGLAGGTSYNEQFF.

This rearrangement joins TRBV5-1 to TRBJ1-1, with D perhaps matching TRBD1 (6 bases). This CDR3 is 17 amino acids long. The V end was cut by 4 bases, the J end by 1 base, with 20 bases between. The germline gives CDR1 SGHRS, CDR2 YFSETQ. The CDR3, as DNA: TGCGCCAGCAGCGCCCGGGACAATTACAAAGGGAACACTGAAGCTTTCTTT. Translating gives CASSARDNYKGNTEAFF. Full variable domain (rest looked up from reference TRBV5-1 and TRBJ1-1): KAGVTQTPRYLIKTRGQQVTLSCSPISGHRSVSWYQQTPGQGLQFLFEYFSETQRNKGNFPGRFSGRQFSNSRSEMNVSTLELGDSALYLCASSARDNYKGNTEAFFGQGTRLTVV.

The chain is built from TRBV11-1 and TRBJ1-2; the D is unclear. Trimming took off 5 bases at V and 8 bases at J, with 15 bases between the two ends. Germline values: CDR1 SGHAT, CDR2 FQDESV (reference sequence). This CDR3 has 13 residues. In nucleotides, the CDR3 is TGTGCCAGCAGCCACGGCCCCGGAGGCGGCTACACCTTC. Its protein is CASSHGPGGGYTF.

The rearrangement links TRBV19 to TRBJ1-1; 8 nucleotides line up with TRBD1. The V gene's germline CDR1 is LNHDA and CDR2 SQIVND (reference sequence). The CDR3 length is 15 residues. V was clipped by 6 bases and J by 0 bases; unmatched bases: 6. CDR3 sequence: CASSFRQGLNTEAFF. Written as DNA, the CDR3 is TGTGCCAGTAGCTTCCGACAGGGGTTGAACACTGAAGCTTTCTTT.

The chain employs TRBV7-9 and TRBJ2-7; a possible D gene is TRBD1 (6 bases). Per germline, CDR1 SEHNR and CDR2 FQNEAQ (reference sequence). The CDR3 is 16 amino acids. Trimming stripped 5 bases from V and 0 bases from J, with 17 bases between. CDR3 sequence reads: CASSQGQGRSSYEQYF. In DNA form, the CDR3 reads TGTGCCAGCAGCCAGGGGCAGGGAAGGAGCTCCTACGAGCAGTACTTC.

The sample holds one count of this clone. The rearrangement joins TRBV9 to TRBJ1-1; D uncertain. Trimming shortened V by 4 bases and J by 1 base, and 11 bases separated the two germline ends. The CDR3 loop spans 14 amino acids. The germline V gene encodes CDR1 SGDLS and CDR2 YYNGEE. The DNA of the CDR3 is TGTGCCAGCAGCCGAACAGAGGGGAACACTGAAGCTTTCTTT. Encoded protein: CASSRTEGNTEAFF.

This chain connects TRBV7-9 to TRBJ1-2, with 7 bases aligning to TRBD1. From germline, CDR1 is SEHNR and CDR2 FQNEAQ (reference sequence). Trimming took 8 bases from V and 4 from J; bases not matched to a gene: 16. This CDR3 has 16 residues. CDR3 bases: TGTGCCAGCGGTATGGAAGAAACAGGGGCGCTCTATGGCTACACCTTC. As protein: CASGMEETGALYGYTF. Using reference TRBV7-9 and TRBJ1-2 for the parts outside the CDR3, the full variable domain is DTGVSQNPRHKITKRGQNVTFRCDPISEHNRLYWYRQTLGQGPEFLTYFQNEAQLEKSRLLSDRFSAERPKGSFSTLEIQRTEQGDSAMYLCASGMEETGALYGYTFGSGTRLTVV.

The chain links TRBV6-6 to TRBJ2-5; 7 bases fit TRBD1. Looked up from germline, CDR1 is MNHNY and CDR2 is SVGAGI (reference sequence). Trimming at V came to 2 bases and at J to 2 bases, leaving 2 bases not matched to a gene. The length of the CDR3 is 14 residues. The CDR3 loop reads CASSYRDRQETQYF. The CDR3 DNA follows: TGTGCCAGCAGTTACAGGGACAGACAAGAGACCCAGTACTTC.

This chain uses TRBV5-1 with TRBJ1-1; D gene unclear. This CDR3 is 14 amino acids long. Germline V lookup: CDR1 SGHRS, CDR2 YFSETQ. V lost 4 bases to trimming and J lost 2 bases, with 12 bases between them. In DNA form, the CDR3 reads TGCGCCAGCAGCAAGAGGGAACTTAACACTGAAGCTTTCTTT. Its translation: CASSKRELNTEAFF.

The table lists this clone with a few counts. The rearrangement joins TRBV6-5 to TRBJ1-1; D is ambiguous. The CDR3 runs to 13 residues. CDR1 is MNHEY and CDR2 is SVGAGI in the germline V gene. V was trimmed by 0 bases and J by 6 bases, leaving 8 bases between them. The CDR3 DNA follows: TGTGCCAGCAGTTACTCGGCAGGTGCTGAAGCTTTCTTT. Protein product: CASSYSAGAEAFF.

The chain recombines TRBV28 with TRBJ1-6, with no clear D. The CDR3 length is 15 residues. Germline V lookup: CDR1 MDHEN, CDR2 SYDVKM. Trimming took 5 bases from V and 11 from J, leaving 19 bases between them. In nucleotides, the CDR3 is TGTGCCAGCAGTCTCCTTTCGGGATACGAAGCACCCCTCCACTTT. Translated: CASSLLSGYEAPLHF. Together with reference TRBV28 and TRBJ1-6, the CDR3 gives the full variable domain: DVKVTQSSRYLVKRTGEKVFLECVQDMDHENMFWYRQDPGLGLRLIYFSYDVKMKEKGDIPEGYSVSREKKERFSLILESASTNQTSMYLCASSLLSGYEAPLHFGNGTRLTVT.

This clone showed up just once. Written as DNA, the CDR3 is TGTGCCAGCAGTACCCGGCTAATGGGTTCGGGGATGGAAGAGACCCAGTACTTC. Its protein is CASSTRLMGSGMEETQYF. The V gene is TRBV27, the J gene TRBJ2-5; D may be TRBD2 (5 bases). Germline V gene data show CDR1 as MNHEY and CDR2 as SMNVEV (reference sequence). Trimming removed 5 bases at V and 3 bases at J, with 25 bases between. CDR3 length equals 18 residues.

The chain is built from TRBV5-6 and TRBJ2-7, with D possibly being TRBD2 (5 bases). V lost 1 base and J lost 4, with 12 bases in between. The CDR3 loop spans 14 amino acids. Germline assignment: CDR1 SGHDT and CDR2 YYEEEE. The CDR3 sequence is CASSLSQTIYEQYF. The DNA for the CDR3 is TGTGCCAGCAGCTTGTCCCAGACTATTTACGAGCAGTACTTC.

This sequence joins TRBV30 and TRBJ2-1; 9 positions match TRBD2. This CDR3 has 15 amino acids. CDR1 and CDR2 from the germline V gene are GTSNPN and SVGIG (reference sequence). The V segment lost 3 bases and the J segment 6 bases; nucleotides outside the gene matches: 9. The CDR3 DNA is TGTGCCTGGAGAGGGGTTAGCGGGAGTTTCAATGAGCAGTTCTTC. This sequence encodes CAWRGVSGSFNEQFF.

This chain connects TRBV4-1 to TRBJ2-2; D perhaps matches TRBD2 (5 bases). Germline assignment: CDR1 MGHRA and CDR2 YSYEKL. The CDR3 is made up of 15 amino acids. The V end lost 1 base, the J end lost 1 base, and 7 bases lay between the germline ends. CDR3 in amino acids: CASSQASRNTGELFF. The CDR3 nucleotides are TGCGCCAGCAGCCAAGCTAGCAGGAACACCGGGGAGCTGTTTTTT.

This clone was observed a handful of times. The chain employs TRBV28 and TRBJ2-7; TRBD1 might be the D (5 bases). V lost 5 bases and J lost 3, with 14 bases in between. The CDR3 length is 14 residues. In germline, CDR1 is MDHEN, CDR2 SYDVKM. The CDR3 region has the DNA TGTGCCAGCAGTCATCAGGGTCCTGACTACGAGCAGTACTTC. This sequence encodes CASSHQGPDYEQYF.

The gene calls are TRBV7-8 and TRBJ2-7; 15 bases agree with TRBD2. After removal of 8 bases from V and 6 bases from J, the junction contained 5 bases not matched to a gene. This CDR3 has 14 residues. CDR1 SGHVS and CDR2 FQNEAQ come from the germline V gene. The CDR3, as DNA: TGTGCCAGCCTCCTGGGACTAGCGGGAGGCGAGCAGTACTTC. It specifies CASLLGLAGGEQYF.

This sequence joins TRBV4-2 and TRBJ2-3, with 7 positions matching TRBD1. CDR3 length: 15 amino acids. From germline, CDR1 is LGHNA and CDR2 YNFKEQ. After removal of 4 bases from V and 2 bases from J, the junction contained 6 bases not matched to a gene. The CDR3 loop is CASSLMTGNTDTQYF. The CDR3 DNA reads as TGTGCCAGCAGCCTCATGACAGGGAACACAGATACGCAGTATTTT.

In DNA, the CDR3 is TGTGCCAGCAGCTTAGCGGGACTCGACACCGGGGAGCTGTTTTTT. Protein product: CASSLAGLDTGELFF. This chain joins TRBV7-9 and TRBJ2-2; TRBD2 might be the D (6 bases). Trimming pared 0 bases from V and 3 bases from J, leaving 8 bases between. The CDR3 consists of 15 residues. CDR1 is SEHNR, CDR2 FQNEAQ, per germline (reference sequence).

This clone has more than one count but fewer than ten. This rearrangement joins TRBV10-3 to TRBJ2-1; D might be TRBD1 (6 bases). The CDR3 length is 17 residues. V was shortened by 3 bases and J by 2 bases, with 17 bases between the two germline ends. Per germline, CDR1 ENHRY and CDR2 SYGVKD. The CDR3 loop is CAISDEGHLLTYNEQFF. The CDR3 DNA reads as TGTGCCATCAGTGATGAGGGACATCTTTTGACCTACAATGAGCAGTTCTTC.

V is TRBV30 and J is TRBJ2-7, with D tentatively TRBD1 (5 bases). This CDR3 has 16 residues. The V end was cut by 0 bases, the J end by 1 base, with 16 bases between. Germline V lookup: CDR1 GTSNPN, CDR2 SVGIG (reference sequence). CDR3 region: CAWSVPQDSLSYEQYF. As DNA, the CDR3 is TGTGCCTGGAGTGTACCCCAAGACAGCTTATCCTACGAGCAGTACTTC.